The clone carrying this TCR beta chain was counted a few times. What it binds is not known. The germline V gene has CDR1 SEHNR and CDR2 FQNEAQ (reference sequence). V lost 3 bases and J lost 4; bases outside the gene matches: 6. This CDR3 has 15 amino acids. These data are taken from a study of T cell repertoires in cytomegalovirus infection. Study-wide results and limits: It was HLA-C-restricted CMV-specific TCR beta clonotypes that dominated the response ex vivo.

TCRdb analysed the reads with MiXCR anew, one entry per CDR3 protein. The table lists about 230,000 distinct CDR3 sequences, around 6.6% of them singletons. The chain combines TRBV7-9 with TRBJ2-1; 7 bases are shared with TRBD2. The specimen sequenced was PBMCs. The receptor's source is a human donor in good health (CMV status not recorded). Some clones in this sample may be carry-over from other donors' samples. CDR3 nucleotide sequence: TGTGCCAGCAGCTTGGCCCAGCGGGGATACAATGAGCAGTTCTTC. It translates to CASSLAQRGYNEQFF.